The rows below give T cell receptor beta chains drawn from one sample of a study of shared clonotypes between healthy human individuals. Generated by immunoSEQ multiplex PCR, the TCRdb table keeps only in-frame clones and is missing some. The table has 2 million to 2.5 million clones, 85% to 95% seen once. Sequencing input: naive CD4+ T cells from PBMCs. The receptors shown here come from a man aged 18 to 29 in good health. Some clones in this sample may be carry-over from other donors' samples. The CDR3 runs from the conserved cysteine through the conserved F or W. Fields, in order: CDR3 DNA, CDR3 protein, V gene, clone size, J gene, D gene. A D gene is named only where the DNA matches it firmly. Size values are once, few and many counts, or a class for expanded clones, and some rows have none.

TGTGCCAGCAGCCAAGGCATCGGGAGTCTTTGGAACGAGCAGTACTTC | CASSQGIGSLWNEQYF | TRBV27 | - | TRBJ2-7 | -
TGTGCCAGCAGTTCGCTGACAGGGGGTACCTACGAGCAGTACTTC | CASSSLTGGTYEQYF | TRBV6-5 | - | TRBJ2-7 | TRBD1
TGCGCCAGCAGTGTCGGACCGAGCACCTCCAATGAGCAGTTCTTC | CASSVGPSTSNEQFF | TRBV4-3 | - | TRBJ2-1 | -
TGTGCCAGCTCAGGAGGGGGCGGTGGCTACACCTTC | CASSGGGGGYTF | TRBV18 | - | TRBJ1-2 | TRBD1
TGTGCCAGCAGTGTGGGAACAGGGGGAGAGACAGATACGCAGTATTTT | CASSVGTGGETDTQYF | TRBV6-4 | - | TRBJ2-3 | TRBD1
TGCGCCAGCAATCATTACTCACGGGACAGCCTTCAAGAGACCCAGTACTTC | CASNHYSRDSLQETQYF | TRBV5-1 | - | TRBJ2-5 | TRBD1
TGTGCCAGCAATCTCCTGGGGGGAAGCTCCTACGAGCAGTACTTC | CASNLLGGSSYEQYF | TRBV28 | - | TRBJ2-7 | -
TGTGCCAGCAGTTTAAGGCGAGGGGGAGAGACCCAGTACTTC | CASSLRRGGETQYF | TRBV27 | - | TRBJ2-5 | -
TGTGCCAGCAGCGTACGGGACACAAACACCGGGGAGCTGTTTTTT | CASSVRDTNTGELFF | TRBV6-1 | - | TRBJ2-2 | -
TGTGCCAGCAGCGCAACTAGCGGGAGCTGGATCGGGACCCAGTACTTC | CASSATSGSWIGTQYF | TRBV9 | - | TRBJ2-5 | TRBD2
TGTGCCAGCAGCTTAAGACACCGAACCGGGGAGCTGTTTTTT | CASSLRHRTGELFF | TRBV7-3 | - | TRBJ2-2 | -
TGTGCCAGCAGTCGAAACAGGGGTGGTGGGGCCAACGTCCTGACTTTC | CASSRNRGGGANVLTF | TRBV2 | - | TRBJ2-6 | TRBD1
TGCGCCAGCAGCCGCCCCGGGACAGGCGAGACCCAGTACTTC | CASSRPGTGETQYF | TRBV5-1 | - | TRBJ2-5 | TRBD1
TGTGCCAGTAGCGACTGGGACAGCGGCGGCACAGATACGCAGTATTTT | CASSDWDSGGTDTQYF | TRBV19 | - | TRBJ2-3 | TRBD1
TGTGCCAGCAGCTCGGGCAGGGGGACAGATACGCAGTATTTT | CASSSGRGTDTQYF | TRBV7-3 | - | TRBJ2-3 | TRBD1
TGTGCCAGCATGCGGGGGCTTAGCAATCAGCCCCAGCATTTT | CASMRGLSNQPQHF | TRBV28 | once | TRBJ1-5 | -
TGCGCCAGCAGCTTCTCAAGCGGCACAGATACGCAGTATTTT | CASSFSSGTDTQYF | TRBV5-1 | - | TRBJ2-3 | -
TGTGCCAGCAGCGCCCACGCACTAGCGGAAAGCTCCTACGAGCAGTACTTC | CASSAHALAESSYEQYF | TRBV9 | - | TRBJ2-7 | TRBD2
TGTGCCAGTAGGTCGGAAAGCGGGAGGGGGAGTTATGAGCAGTTCTTC | CASRSESGRGSYEQFF | TRBV19 | - | TRBJ2-1 | TRBD2
TGTGCCAGTAGTGAGAGTTACACCAGGCAGGGGGCCAACGTCCTGACTTTC | CASSESYTRQGANVLTF | TRBV19 | - | TRBJ2-6 | -
TGCGCCAGCAGCCCCCGGGACAGGGCTGGCTACACCTTC | CASSPRDRAGYTF | TRBV5-1 | - | TRBJ1-2 | TRBD1
TGTGCCAGCAGCGACAGTGGTAGAAAAGGGTATGAGCAGTTCTTC | CASSDSGRKGYEQFF | TRBV7-3 | - | TRBJ2-1 | -
TGCGCCAGCACCCAAATGATTAACACTGAAGCTTTCTTT | CASTQMINTEAFF | TRBV5-1 | once | TRBJ1-1 | -
TGCGCCAGCAGCCCGGCCCCTACTAGCGGGAGGCAGAAAGGCGATGAGCAGTTCTTC | CASSPAPTSGRQKGDEQFF | TRBV5-1 | - | TRBJ2-1 | TRBD2
TGTGCCAGCAGTTCGGGACAGGGGGGCTATGGCTACACCTTC | CASSSGQGGYGYTF | TRBV6-5 | - | TRBJ1-2 | TRBD1
TGTGCCAGCAGCTTCTACAGGATTAATACGGCCAAAAACATTCAGTACTTC | CASSFYRINTAKNIQYF | TRBV7-9 | - | TRBJ2-4 | -
TGTGCCAGCAGTTTATGGGGGCCGGGGATAGAAAAACTGTTTTTT | CASSLWGPGIEKLFF | TRBV28 | - | TRBJ1-4 | -
TGTGCCAGCAGCAGGGAGGGTGGGTGGAACACTGAAGCTTTCTTT | CASSREGGWNTEAFF | TRBV5-6 | - | TRBJ1-1 | -
TGTGCCTGGAGTCCCCGGGGATTTCTGACAGGGCAGGGCACTGAAGCTTTCTTT | CAWSPRGFLTGQGTEAFF | TRBV30 | few | TRBJ1-1 | TRBD1
TGTGCCAGCAGCCTTTATACCAGTCCGCAGTATTTT | CASSLYTSPQYF | TRBV7-6 | - | TRBJ2-3 | -
TGTGCCAGCAGCCAAAGTTTTCGCACAGATACGCAGTATTTT | CASSQSFRTDTQYF | TRBV14 | - | TRBJ2-3 | -
TGTGCCAGGGGACAGGGGCCTTATAGCAATCAGCCCCAGCATTTT | CARGQGPYSNQPQHF | TRBV27 | - | TRBJ1-5 | TRBD1
TGCAGCGTGGAAGGAAATCCCGGGACTGAAGCTTTCTTT | CSVEGNPGTEAFF | TRBV29-1 | few | TRBJ1-1 | -
TGTGCCAGCAGCCCCCTTCGCCACGAGCAGTACTTC | CASSPLRHEQYF | TRBV7-6 | - | TRBJ2-7 | -
TGTGCCGCACCCGCCGGAGGGGGGCGAGTTTCCAATCAGCCCCAGCATTTT | CAAPAGGGRVSNQPQHF | TRBV27 | - | TRBJ1-5 | -
TGTGCCTGGAGTAGGGGGGTAGACTATGGCTACACCTTC | CAWSRGVDYGYTF | TRBV30 | - | TRBJ1-2 | -
TGTGCCAGCACCGAGAGAATTGGGTGGGCTGAAGCTTTCTTT | CASTERIGWAEAFF | TRBV6-6 | - | TRBJ1-1 | -
TGTGCCAGCAAACCGGGACAGACCCAAGAGACCCAGTACTTC | CASKPGQTQETQYF | TRBV6-4 | - | TRBJ2-5 | TRBD1
TGTGCCAGCAGCCGCGCTGGGGGTGCGACGAGTGGGGCCAACGTCCTGACTTTC | CASSRAGGATSGANVLTF | TRBV27 | - | TRBJ2-6 | -